Listed below are T cell receptor beta chains from one sample, sequenced in a study of blood T cells in healthy people across ages. TCRdb re-analysed the 5' RACE reads in MiXCR, keeping a single row per CDR3 protein. This table has 730,000 or so distinct CDR3 sequences, 40% to 50% appearing once. Input material: blood. These receptors were collected from a man older than 75 in good health. CDR3s include the opening cysteine and the closing phenylalanine or tryptophan. The order of the fields is D gene, clone size, V gene, J gene, CDR3 DNA, CDR3 protein. D genes are given only for firm matches. For some rows the clone size is stated as once, few or many, or as a class when expanded; others skip it.

D gene: TRBD1; clone size: many; V gene: TRBV27; J gene: TRBJ2-5; CDR3 DNA: TGTGCCAGCAGTTTACTCACCGGGACAGGGCTCCAAGAGACCCAGTACTTC; CDR3 protein: CASSLLTGTGLQETQYF
D gene: -; clone size: few; V gene: TRBV9; J gene: TRBJ1-1; CDR3 DNA: TGTGCCAGCAGCGCCGATCCTAACACTGAAGCTTTCTTT; CDR3 protein: CASSADPNTEAFF
D gene: TRBD1; clone size: -; V gene: TRBV12-3/TRBV12-4; J gene: TRBJ1-6; CDR3 DNA: TGTGCCAGCAGGGGCGGACAGGAGAGGTCACCCCTCCACTTT; CDR3 protein: CASRGGQERSPLHF
D gene: -; clone size: -; V gene: TRBV7-3; J gene: TRBJ2-7; CDR3 DNA: TGTGCCAGCAGCTTACGAACGGGGGTTTACAATGAGCAGTACTTC; CDR3 protein: CASSLRTGVYNEQYF
D gene: -; clone size: -; V gene: TRBV6-2/TRBV6-3; J gene: TRBJ2-2; CDR3 DNA: TGTGCCGGACGGGGAATGGGCAGGGCGAACACCGGGGAGCTGTTTTTT; CDR3 protein: CAGRGMGRANTGELFF
D gene: TRBD1; clone size: few; V gene: TRBV20-1; J gene: TRBJ1-2; CDR3 DNA: TGCAGTGCCCAACAGGGGGCAAGGGATGGCTACACCTTC; CDR3 protein: CSAQQGARDGYTF
D gene: -; clone size: few; V gene: TRBV28; J gene: TRBJ1-6; CDR3 DNA: TGTGCCAGCAGTGGAACCAGGGGCTCCTATAATTCACCCCTCCACTTT; CDR3 protein: CASSGTRGSYNSPLHF
D gene: TRBD2; clone size: many; V gene: TRBV29-1; J gene: TRBJ2-7; CDR3 DNA: TGCAGCGTTGGGCGGGGGGGCCCACTCTACGAGCAGTACTTC; CDR3 protein: CSVGRGGPLYEQYF
D gene: -; clone size: few; V gene: TRBV6-5; J gene: TRBJ2-5; CDR3 DNA: TGTGCCAGCAGTTACTCTACGGTCGGGGAGACCCAGTACTTC; CDR3 protein: CASSYSTVGETQYF
D gene: TRBD2; clone size: -; V gene: TRBV7-2; J gene: TRBJ2-7; CDR3 DNA: TGTGCCAGCAGCCAGACAGGAGCGGGAGCTTCCTACAATGAGCAGTACTTC; CDR3 protein: CASSQTGAGASYNEQYF
D gene: TRBD1; clone size: few; V gene: TRBV28; J gene: TRBJ1-1; CDR3 DNA: TGTGCCAGCACAACAGGGGGGCGGATAAACACTGAAGCTTTCTTT; CDR3 protein: CASTTGGRINTEAFF
D gene: -; clone size: -; V gene: TRBV4-3; J gene: TRBJ1-2; CDR3 DNA: TGCGCCAGCAGCCAAGATGGGGGGGCTGGTGGCTACACCTTC; CDR3 protein: CASSQDGGAGGYTF
D gene: TRBD1; clone size: -; V gene: TRBV12-3/TRBV12-4; J gene: TRBJ2-5; CDR3 DNA: TGTGCCAGCGCGATCACAGGGGCAGGGGAGACCCTGTACTTC; CDR3 protein: CASAITGAGETLYF
D gene: -; clone size: -; V gene: TRBV20-1; J gene: TRBJ2-3; CDR3 DNA: TGCAGTGCTAGAGCCGCCGTAAGTACGAGTGCGGATACGCAGTATTTT; CDR3 protein: CSARAAVSTSADTQYF
D gene: TRBD1; clone size: -; V gene: TRBV19; J gene: TRBJ2-2; CDR3 DNA: TGTGCCAGTAGTATAACAGGGGCTGGGATCGGGGAGCTGTTTTTT; CDR3 protein: CASSITGAGIGELFF
D gene: TRBD1; clone size: many; V gene: TRBV7-2; J gene: TRBJ2-3; CDR3 DNA: TGTGCCAGCAGCTCCCGACAGGGGTTGGGCACAGATACGCAGTATTTT; CDR3 protein: CASSSRQGLGTDTQYF
D gene: -; clone size: -; V gene: TRBV6-2/TRBV6-3; J gene: TRBJ2-6; CDR3 DNA: TGTGCCAGCAGTTACTCGGGTAGGGCAGCGGAAGTCACTGGGGCCAACGTCCTGACTTTC; CDR3 protein: CASSYSGRAAEVTGANVLTF
D gene: TRBD1; clone size: -; V gene: TRBV5-1; J gene: TRBJ2-7; CDR3 DNA: TGCACCAGCAGCTTAAGGGTGACAGGGTTCGTAAGCGAGCAGTACTTC; CDR3 protein: CTSSLRVTGFVSEQYF
D gene: TRBD1; clone size: -; V gene: TRBV15; J gene: TRBJ2-7; CDR3 DNA: TGTGCCACCAGCAGCCGCGCCGGGGGACAGGGGACCTCCTACGAGCAGTACTTC; CDR3 protein: CATSSRAGGQGTSYEQYF
D gene: TRBD1; clone size: -; V gene: TRBV6-2/TRBV6-3; J gene: TRBJ2-5; CDR3 DNA: TGTGCCAGCAGTCGACACGGACAGGAACAAGAGACCCAGTACTTC; CDR3 protein: CASSRHGQEQETQYF
D gene: TRBD1; clone size: few; V gene: TRBV3-1; J gene: TRBJ2-5; CDR3 DNA: TGTGCCAGCTCTCGTAAGGGACAGGCCCGTACCCAAGAGACCCAGTACTTC; CDR3 protein: CASSRKGQARTQETQYF